This T cell receptor (beta chain) came from a study of OX40 agonist ivuxolimab in advanced cancers. For the study at large: Ivuxolimab is an agonistic anti-OX40 (CD134) antibody, and patients were treated with it. The dose of intravenous ivuxolimab that patients received every 2 weeks ranged from 0.01 to 10 mg/kg. Every patient in dose escalation had hepatocellular carcinoma, melanoma, renal cell or head and neck cancer.

CDR1 and CDR2 from the germline V gene are SEHNR and FQNEAQ (reference sequence). CDR3 length: 13 amino acids. Overall study results and limits: The study did not work out the antigen specificity of the expanded peripheral T cells.

Clones were sequenced by immunoSEQ multiplex PCR, and TCRdb holds only the in-frame ones, with some missing. The top ten hold 30% to 45% of the sample, which has around 14,000 clones, around 75% seen once. As for this clone: Its target is unknown.

This clonotype was sampled from an adult with an advanced solid tumor such as melanoma, head and neck, liver or kidney cancer. This chain links TRBV7-9 with TRBJ2-5; perhaps TRBD1 as D (6 bases). The J call is in doubt because the DNA end fits TRBJ2-7 better. This sample comprised CD4+ or CD8+ T cells sorted from blood, obtained in a trial of the OX40 agonist ivuxolimab. The CDR3 protein is CASEGQPNYEQYF. DNA of the CDR3: TGTGCCAGCGAAGGACAGCCGAACTACGAGCAGTACTTC.